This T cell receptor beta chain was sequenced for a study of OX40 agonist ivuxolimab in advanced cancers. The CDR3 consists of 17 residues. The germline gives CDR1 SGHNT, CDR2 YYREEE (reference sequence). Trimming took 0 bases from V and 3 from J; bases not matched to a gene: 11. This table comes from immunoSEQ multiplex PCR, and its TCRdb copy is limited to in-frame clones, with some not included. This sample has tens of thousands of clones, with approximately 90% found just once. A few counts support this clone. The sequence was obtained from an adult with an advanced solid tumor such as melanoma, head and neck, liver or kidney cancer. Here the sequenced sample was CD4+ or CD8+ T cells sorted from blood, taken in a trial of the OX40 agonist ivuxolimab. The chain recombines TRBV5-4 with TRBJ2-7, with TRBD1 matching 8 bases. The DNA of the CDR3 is TGTGCCAGCAGCTTGGATATCCAGGGGGCGCAAGGCTACGAGCAGTACTTC. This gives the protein CASSLDIQGAQGYEQYF.